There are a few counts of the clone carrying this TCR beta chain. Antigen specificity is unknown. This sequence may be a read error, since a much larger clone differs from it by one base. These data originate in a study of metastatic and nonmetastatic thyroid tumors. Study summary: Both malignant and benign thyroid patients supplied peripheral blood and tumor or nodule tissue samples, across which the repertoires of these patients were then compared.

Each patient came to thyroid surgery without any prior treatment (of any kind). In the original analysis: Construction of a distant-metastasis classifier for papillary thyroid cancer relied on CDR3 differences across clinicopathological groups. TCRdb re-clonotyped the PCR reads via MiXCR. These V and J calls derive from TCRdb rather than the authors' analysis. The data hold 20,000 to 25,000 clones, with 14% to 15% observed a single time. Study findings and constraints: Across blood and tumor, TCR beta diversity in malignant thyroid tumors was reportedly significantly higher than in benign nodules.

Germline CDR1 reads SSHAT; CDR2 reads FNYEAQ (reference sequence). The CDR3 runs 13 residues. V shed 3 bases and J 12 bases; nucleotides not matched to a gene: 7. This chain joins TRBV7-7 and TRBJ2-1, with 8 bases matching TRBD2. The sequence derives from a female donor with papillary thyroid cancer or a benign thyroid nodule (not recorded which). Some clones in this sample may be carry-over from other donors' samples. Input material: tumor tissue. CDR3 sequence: CASSLERETVQFF. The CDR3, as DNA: TGTGCCAGCAGCTTGGAGCGGGAGACAGTGCAGTTCTTC.